This T cell receptor beta chain was captured in a study of T-cell reconstitution after alpha-beta-depleted transplantation in children. This clonotype was counted a few times. Germline V lookup: CDR1 DFQATT, CDR2 SNEGSKA (reference sequence). The germline V and J ends were trimmed by 1 base and 3 bases, with 21 bases remaining between them. The CDR3 extends over 17 amino acids. Using unique molecular identifiers, the investigators prepared the TCRbeta library. TCRdb recomputed calls from the PCR reads with MiXCR, one row per CDR3 protein. The table lists 200,000 to 250,000 distinct CDR3 sequences, 9.7% of them singletons.

The specimen comprised PBMCs from the stem cell graft donor, sampled from the stem cell graft. This receptor was obtained from a human donor who donated a stem cell graft to a child with SCID. The rearrangement uses TRBV20-1 and TRBJ2-5; D unclear. The CDR3 loop is CSARAPLTLVGKETQYF. DNA of the CDR3: TGCAGTGCTAGAGCACCTCTGACATTAGTTGGGAAAGAGACCCAGTACTTC.